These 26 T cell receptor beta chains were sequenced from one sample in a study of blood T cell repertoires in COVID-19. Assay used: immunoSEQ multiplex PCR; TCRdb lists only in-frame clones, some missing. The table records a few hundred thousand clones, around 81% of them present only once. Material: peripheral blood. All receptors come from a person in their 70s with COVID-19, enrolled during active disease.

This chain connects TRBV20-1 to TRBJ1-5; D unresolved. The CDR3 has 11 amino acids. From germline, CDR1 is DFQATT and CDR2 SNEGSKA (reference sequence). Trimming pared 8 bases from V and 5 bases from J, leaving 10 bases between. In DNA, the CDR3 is TGCAGTACCATTCGGGATCAGCCCCAGCATTTT. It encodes CSTIRDQPQHF.

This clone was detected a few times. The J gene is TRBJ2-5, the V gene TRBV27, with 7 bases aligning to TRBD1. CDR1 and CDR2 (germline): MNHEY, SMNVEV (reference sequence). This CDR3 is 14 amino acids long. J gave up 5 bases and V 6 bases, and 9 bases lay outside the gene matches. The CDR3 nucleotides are TGTGCCAGCAGCTCCGGGACAGCCGGGGAGACCCAGTACTTC. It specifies CASSSGTAGETQYF.

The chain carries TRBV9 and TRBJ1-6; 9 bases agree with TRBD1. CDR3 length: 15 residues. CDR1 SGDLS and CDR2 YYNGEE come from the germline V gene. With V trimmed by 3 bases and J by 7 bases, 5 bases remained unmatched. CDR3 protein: CASSASGQGNSPLHF. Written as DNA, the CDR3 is TGTGCCAGCAGCGCCTCGGGACAGGGAAATTCACCCCTCCACTTT. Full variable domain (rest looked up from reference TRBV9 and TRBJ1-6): DSGVTQTPKHLITATGQRVTLRCSPRSGDLSVYWYQQSLDQGLQFLIQYYNGEERAKGNILERFSAQQFPDLHSELNLSSLELGDSALYFCASSASGQGNSPLHFGNGTRLTVT.

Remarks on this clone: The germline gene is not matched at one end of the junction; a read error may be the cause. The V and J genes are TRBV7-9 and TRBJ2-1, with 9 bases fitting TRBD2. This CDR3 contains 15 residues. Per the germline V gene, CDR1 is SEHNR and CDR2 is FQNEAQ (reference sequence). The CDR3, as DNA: TGTGCCAGCAGCTCCCTCCTAGCGGGATACGATGAGCGGTTCTTC. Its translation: CASSSLLAGYDERFF.

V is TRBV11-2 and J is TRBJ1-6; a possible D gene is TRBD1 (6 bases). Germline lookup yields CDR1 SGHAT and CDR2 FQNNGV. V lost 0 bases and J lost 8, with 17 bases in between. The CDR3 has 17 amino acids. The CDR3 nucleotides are TGTGCCAGCAGCTTAGATCGGACAGCGTTGGAACATTCACCCCTCCACTTT. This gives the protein CASSLDRTALEHSPLHF.

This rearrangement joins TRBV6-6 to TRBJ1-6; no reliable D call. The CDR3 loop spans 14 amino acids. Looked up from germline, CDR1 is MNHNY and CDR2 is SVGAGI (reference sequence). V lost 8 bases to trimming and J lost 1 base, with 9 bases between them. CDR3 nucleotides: TGTGCCAGCGGAGGGTTATCCTATAATTCACCCCTCCACTTT. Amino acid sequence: CASGGLSYNSPLHF.

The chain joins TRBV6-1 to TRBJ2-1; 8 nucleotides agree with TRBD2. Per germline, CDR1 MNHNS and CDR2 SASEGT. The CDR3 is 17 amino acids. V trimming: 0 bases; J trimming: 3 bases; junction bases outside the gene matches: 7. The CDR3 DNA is TGTGCCAGCAGTGAAGCGCGTAGGACTAGCTTCTACAATGAGCAGTTCTTC. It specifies CASSEARRTSFYNEQFF.

The CDR3 loop reads CASSSSPSGGPWNEQFF. The CDR3 DNA reads as TGTGCCAGCAGCTCGTCTCCTAGCGGGGGCCCCTGGAATGAGCAGTTCTTC. V usage is TRBV7-3 and J usage is TRBJ2-1, with 10 nucleotides matching TRBD2. V lost 4 bases and J lost 7; bases outside the gene matches: 13. The CDR3 covers 17 residues. Per germline, CDR1 SGHTA and CDR2 FQGTGA.

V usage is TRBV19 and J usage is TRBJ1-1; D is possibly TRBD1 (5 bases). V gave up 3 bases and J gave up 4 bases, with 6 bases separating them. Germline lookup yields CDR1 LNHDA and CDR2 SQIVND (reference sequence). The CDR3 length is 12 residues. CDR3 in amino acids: CASSMGGTEAFF. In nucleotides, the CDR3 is TGTGCCAGTAGTATGGGGGGCACTGAAGCTTTCTTT.

CDR3 loop: CASSSAGGHEQFF. CDR3 in DNA: TGCGCCAGCAGCAGCGCGGGTGGGCATGAGCAGTTCTTC. The chain uses TRBV5-1 and TRBJ2-1; the D gene is possibly TRBD2 (5 bases). V lost 4 bases, J lost 8 bases, and 13 bases lay in between. This CDR3 spans 13 amino acids. Germline values: CDR1 SGHRS, CDR2 YFSETQ.

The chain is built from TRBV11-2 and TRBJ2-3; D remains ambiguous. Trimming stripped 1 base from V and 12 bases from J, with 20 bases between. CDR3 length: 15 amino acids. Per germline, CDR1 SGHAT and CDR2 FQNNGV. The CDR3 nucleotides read TGTGCCAGCAGCTTAGGTGTTTTTAGAGCTGAGAGTCAGTATTTT. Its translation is CASSLGVFRAESQYF.

CDR3 sequence reads: CASSQAGLAGVGAKNIQYF. The DNA of the CDR3 is TGTGCCAGCAGCCAAGCGGGACTAGCGGGAGTGGGGGCCAAAAACATTCAGTACTTC. This chain connects TRBV4-2 to TRBJ2-4; the match to TRBD2 covers 14 bases. Germline trimming cut 1 base from V and 1 base from J; bases unmatched to any gene: 6. There are 19 residues in the CDR3. CDR1 is LGHNA and CDR2 is YNFKEQ in the germline V gene.

CDR3 DNA: TGTGCCAGTAGTGTCGTAGTGAACAATGAGCAGTTCTTC. Its translation: CASSVVVNNEQFF. The chain has TRBV19 and TRBJ2-1; no clear D gene. The V end lost 5 bases, the J end lost 5 bases, and 10 bases lay between the germline ends. Germline V gene data show CDR1 as LNHDA and CDR2 as SQIVND (reference sequence). This CDR3 is 13 amino acids long.

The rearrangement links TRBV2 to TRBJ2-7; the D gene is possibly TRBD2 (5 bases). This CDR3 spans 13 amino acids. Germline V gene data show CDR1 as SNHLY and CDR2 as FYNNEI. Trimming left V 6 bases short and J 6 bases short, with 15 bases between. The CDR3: CASRRALLSEQYF. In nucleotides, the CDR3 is TGTGCCAGCAGGAGGGCCCTCCTCAGCGAGCAGTACTTC.

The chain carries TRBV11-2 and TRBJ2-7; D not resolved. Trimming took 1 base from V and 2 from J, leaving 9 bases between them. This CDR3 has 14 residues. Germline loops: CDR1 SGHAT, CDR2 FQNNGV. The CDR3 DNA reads TGTGCCAGCAGCTTAGGCGCAGGTGCCTACGAGCAGTACTTC. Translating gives CASSLGAGAYEQYF.

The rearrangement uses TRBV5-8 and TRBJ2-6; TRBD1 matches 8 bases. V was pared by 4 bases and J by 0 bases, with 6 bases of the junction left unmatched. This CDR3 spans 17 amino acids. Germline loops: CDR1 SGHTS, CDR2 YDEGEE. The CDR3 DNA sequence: TGTGCCAGCAGCCTCGACAGGGGCCCCTCTGGGGCCAACGTCCTGACTTTC. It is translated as CASSLDRGPSGANVLTF. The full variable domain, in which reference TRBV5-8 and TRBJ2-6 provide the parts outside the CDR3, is EAGVTQSPTHLIKTRGQQATLRCSPISGHTSVYWYQQALGLGLQFLLWYDEGEERNRGNFPPRFSGRQFPNYSSELNVNALELEDSALYLCASSLDRGPSGANVLTFGAGSRLTVL.

The DNA of the CDR3 is TGTGCCAGCAGTTCAGGGTGGGACAATCAGCCCCAGCATTTT. This codes for CASSSGWDNQPQHF. V gene TRBV6-5 combines with J gene TRBJ1-5, with a weak D call TRBD1 (5 bases). V lost 4 bases, J lost 3 bases, and 10 bases lay in between. Germline CDR1 reads MNHEY; CDR2 reads SVGAGI. There are 14 residues in the CDR3.

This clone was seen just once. The CDR3 loop reads CASREHNPSEQYF. CDR3 sequence (DNA): TGTGCCAGCAGGGAGCATAATCCTAGCGAGCAGTACTTC. The V call is TRBV6-5, the J call TRBJ2-7; D remains ambiguous. The V end was cut by 6 bases, the J end by 6 bases, with 15 bases between. Germline loops: CDR1 MNHEY, CDR2 SVGAGI. CDR3 length equals 13 residues.

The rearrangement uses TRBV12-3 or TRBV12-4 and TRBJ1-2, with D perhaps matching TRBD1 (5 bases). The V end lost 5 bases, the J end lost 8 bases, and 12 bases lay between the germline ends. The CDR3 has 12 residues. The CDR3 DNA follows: TGTGCCAGCAGTGCTCGGGGGGGAGGCTACACCTTC. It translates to CASSARGGGYTF.

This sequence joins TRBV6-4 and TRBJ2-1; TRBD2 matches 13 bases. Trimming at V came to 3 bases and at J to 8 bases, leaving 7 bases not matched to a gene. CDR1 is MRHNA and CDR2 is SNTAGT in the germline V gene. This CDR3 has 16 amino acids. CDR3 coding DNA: TGTGCCAGCAGTGAAACTAGCGGGGGGGTGCCCTATGAGCAGTTCTTC. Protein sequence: CASSETSGGVPYEQFF.

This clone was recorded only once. The CDR3 DNA sequence: TGTGCCAGCTCACCGGGGTCAAGCGGAGCGAACACCGGGGAGCTGTTTTTT. Translation gives CASSPGSSGANTGELFF. This sequence joins TRBV18 and TRBJ2-2, with D perhaps matching TRBD2 (5 bases). Germline loops: CDR1 KGHSH, CDR2 LQKENI. V was cut by 3 bases and J by 0 bases, with 14 bases left in between. The CDR3 totals 17 residues.

The CDR3 DNA reads TGTGCCAGTAGGAGGGTTGAGTGGAATCAGCCCCAGCATTTT. It is translated as CASRRVEWNQPQHF. V gene TRBV19 combines with J gene TRBJ1-5; no clear D. Germline values: CDR1 LNHDA, CDR2 SQIVND (reference sequence). This CDR3 region has 14 residues. V lost 6 bases, J lost 4 bases, and 13 bases lay in between.

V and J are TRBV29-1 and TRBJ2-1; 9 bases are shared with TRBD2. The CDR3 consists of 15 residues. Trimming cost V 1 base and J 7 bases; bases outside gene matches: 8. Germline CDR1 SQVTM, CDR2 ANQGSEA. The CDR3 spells CSVEVFSGRLNEQFF. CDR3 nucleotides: TGCAGCGTTGAAGTTTTTAGCGGGAGATTAAATGAGCAGTTCTTC.

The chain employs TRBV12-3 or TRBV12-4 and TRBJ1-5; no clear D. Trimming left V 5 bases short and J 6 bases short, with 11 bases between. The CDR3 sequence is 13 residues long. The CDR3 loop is CASSIYRVQPQHF. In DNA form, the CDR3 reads TGTGCCAGCAGTATCTACCGGGTTCAGCCCCAGCATTTT.

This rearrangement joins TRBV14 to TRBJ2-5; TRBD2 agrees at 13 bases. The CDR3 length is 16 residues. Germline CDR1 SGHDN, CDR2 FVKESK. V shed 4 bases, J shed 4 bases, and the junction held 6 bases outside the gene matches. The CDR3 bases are TGTGCCAGCAGCCCAATGGGACTAGCGGGAAGAGAGACCCAGTACTTC. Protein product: CASSPMGLAGRETQYF.

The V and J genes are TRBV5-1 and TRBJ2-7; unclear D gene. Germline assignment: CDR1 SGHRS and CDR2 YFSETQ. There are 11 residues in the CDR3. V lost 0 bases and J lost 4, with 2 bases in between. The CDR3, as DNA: TGCGCCAGCAGCTTGGCGTACGAGCAGTACTTC. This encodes CASSLAYEQYF.